The 24 T cell receptor beta chains in this list originate from one sample, sequenced in a study of blood T cell repertoires in COVID-19. The data were produced by immunoSEQ multiplex PCR, yet TCRdb's version contains in-frame clones alone and is incomplete. The sample yields roughly 160,000 clones, roughly 87% seen once. The sample was PBMCs or T cells enriched from blood (not recorded which). These receptors all stem from a woman aged 50 to 60 who had recovered from COVID-19.

The chain is built from TRBV9 and TRBJ2-1; TRBD2 matches 9 bases. V was pared by 4 bases and J by 3 bases, with 11 bases of the junction left unmatched. This CDR3 is built from 17 residues. Germline-derived CDR1 and CDR2 are SGDLS and YYNGEE. The DNA of the CDR3 is TGTGCCAGCAGCTTCCGGGGTAGCGGGAGAAGCTACAATGAGCAGTTCTTC. This gives the protein CASSFRGSGRSYNEQFF.

This chain uses TRBV24-1 with TRBJ1-3; 8 bases line up with TRBD1. The germline V gene encodes CDR1 KGHDR and CDR2 SFDVKD. J was trimmed by 3 bases and V by 9 bases; bases with no gene match: 6. The CDR3 consists of 14 residues. The CDR3 is CATAPGQGGNTIYF. The CDR3 DNA is TGTGCCACCGCACCCGGACAGGGTGGAAACACCATATATTTT.

The rearrangement joins TRBV11-3 to TRBJ1-2, with 7 bases lining up with TRBD1. CDR1 is SGHNT, CDR2 YENEEA, per germline. J was trimmed by 4 bases and V by 1 base; bases with no gene match: 6. This CDR3 is 15 amino acids long. CDR3 sequence: CASSLAGGHGYGYTF. CDR3 coding DNA: TGTGCCAGCAGCTTAGCAGGGGGGCATGGCTATGGCTACACCTTC.

The V gene is TRBV10-3, the J gene TRBJ1-1, with D possibly being TRBD1 (5 bases). CDR1 is ENHRY, CDR2 SYGVKD, per germline. The CDR3 is made up of 13 amino acids. The V gene lost 6 bases and the J gene lost 2 bases, with 10 bases spanning the gap. This CDR3 reads CAISMDTNTEAFF. The DNA of the CDR3 is TGTGCCATCAGCATGGACACAAACACTGAAGCTTTCTTT.

The chain is built from TRBV13 and TRBJ2-5; D is possibly TRBD2 (6 bases). Between the trimmed V and J ends, which lost 0 bases and 2 bases, there was a span of 13 bases. Germline CDR1 reads PRHDT; CDR2 reads FYEKMQ (reference sequence). The CDR3 has 16 amino acids. CDR3 in DNA: TGTGCCAGCAGCTTAGGGGGGGGACCCCAACAAGAGACCCAGTACTTC. Translating it yields CASSLGGGPQQETQYF.

J is TRBJ2-7 and V is TRBV28, with 9 bases matching TRBD2. Germline CDR1 is MDHEN and CDR2 is SYDVKM. V trimming: 7 bases; J trimming: 0 bases; junction bases outside the gene matches: 4. The CDR3 length is 14 residues. The CDR3 nucleotides are TGTGCCAGCACTAGCGGGGCAATCTCCTACGAGCAGTACTTC. Translating gives CASTSGAISYEQYF.

This sequence joins TRBV5-1 and TRBJ1-1; 7 nucleotides line up with TRBD1. After removal of 4 bases from V and 3 bases from J, the junction contained 3 bases not matched to a gene. CDR3 length equals 13 residues. Germline loops: CDR1 SGHRS, CDR2 YFSETQ. Here the CDR3 reads CASSHTGDTEAFF. In nucleotides, the CDR3 is TGCGCCAGCAGCCATACAGGGGACACTGAAGCTTTCTTT.

This clone has just a few counts. This chain links TRBV11-1 with TRBJ2-2; 8 bases are a match to TRBD2. V trimming: 6 bases; J trimming: 0 bases; junction bases outside the gene matches: 6. The CDR3 is made up of 16 amino acids. Germline V gene sequence: CDR1 SGHAT, CDR2 FQDESV (reference sequence). The CDR3 DNA is TGTGCCAGCAGTCTGGAACTAGCGGCGAACACCGGGGAGCTGTTTTTT. Amino acid sequence: CASSLELAANTGELFF.

The chain joins TRBV28 to TRBJ2-7; 10 positions match TRBD2. CDR3 length equals 15 residues. Germline CDR1 and CDR2: MDHEN and SYDVKM. The ends lost 2 bases at V and 4 bases at J; junction bases unmatched: 5. CDR3: CASSLTASGSYEQYF. For the CDR3, the DNA is TGTGCCAGCAGTTTAACGGCTAGCGGGAGTTACGAGCAGTACTTC.

The chain recombines TRBV2 with TRBJ1-2; 9 bases match TRBD1. The CDR3 totals 15 residues. Germline values: CDR1 SNHLY, CDR2 FYNNEI. V shed 6 bases, J shed 8 bases, and the junction held 13 bases outside the gene matches. The CDR3 DNA reads TGTGCCAGCAGCGGTGACAGGGGGACACGGTGGGGCTACACCTTC. Translating it yields CASSGDRGTRWGYTF.

This sequence joins TRBV12-3 or TRBV12-4 and TRBJ2-1; the D gene is possibly TRBD1 (6 bases). Trimming cost V 6 bases and J 5 bases, with 11 bases left between them. The CDR3 is 13 amino acids. CDR3 coding DNA: TGTGCCAGCAGGGCGGACAGACACAATGAGCAGTTCTTC. Translated: CASRADRHNEQFF.

The chain uses TRBV5-1 and TRBJ2-7, with 9 bases identical to TRBD1. Germline V lookup: CDR1 SGHRS, CDR2 YFSETQ. With V trimmed by 4 bases and J by 4 bases, 9 bases remained unmatched. The length of the CDR3 is 15 residues. CDR3 protein: CASSPTGGASYEQYF. CDR3 DNA: TGCGCCAGCAGCCCCACAGGGGGCGCATCGTACGAGCAGTACTTC.

As DNA, the CDR3 is TGTGCCAGCAATCCTGACAGTTTCCGCTACAATGAGCAGTTCTTC. Its translation is CASNPDSFRYNEQFF. The chain employs TRBV5-4 and TRBJ2-1, with a tentative D call TRBD1 (5 bases). The CDR3 is 15 amino acids. CDR1 is SGHNT and CDR2 is YYREEE in the germline V gene (reference sequence). V gave up 6 bases and J gave up 3 bases, with 16 bases separating them.

This chain joins TRBV9 and TRBJ2-3, with 7 bases fitting TRBD2. Per germline, CDR1 SGDLS and CDR2 YYNGEE. The CDR3 runs to 16 residues. The V and J ends lost 0 bases and 4 bases, in that order; junction bases with no gene match: 8. CDR3 bases: TGTGCCAGCAGCGTAGATGGCGGGAGTTATGCAGATACGCAGTATTTT. Translated, it gives CASSVDGGSYADTQYF.

The chain employs TRBV5-1 and TRBJ2-1; 8 positions match TRBD1. V dropped 4 bases and J dropped 7; count of bases not matched to a gene: 13. This CDR3 is built from 16 residues. CDR1 is SGHRS, CDR2 YFSETQ, per germline. Written as DNA, the CDR3 is TGCGCCAGCAGCATCGCCCAGGGGGCAGGGTGGAATGAGCAGTTCTTC. This gives the protein CASSIAQGAGWNEQFF. Combining the CDR3 with reference TRBV5-1 and TRBJ2-1 gives the whole variable domain KAGVTQTPRYLIKTRGQQVTLSCSPISGHRSVSWYQQTPGQGLQFLFEYFSETQRNKGNFPGRFSGRQFSNSRSEMNVSTLELGDSALYLCASSIAQGAGWNEQFFGPGTRLTVL.

The CDR3 nucleotides read TGTGCCAGCAGTACAGGGACAGGGGACAATCAGCCCCAGCATTTT. Its translation is CASSTGTGDNQPQHF. V usage is TRBV6-5 and J usage is TRBJ1-5, with 10 bases matching TRBD1. Germline V lookup: CDR1 MNHEY, CDR2 SVGAGI. The CDR3 is 15 amino acids. The V segment lost 5 bases and the J segment 3 bases; nucleotides outside the gene matches: 4.

The chain uses TRBV10-3 and TRBJ2-6, with D maybe TRBD1 (5 bases). The germline V gene encodes CDR1 ENHRY and CDR2 SYGVKD. V was pared by 4 bases and J by 0 bases, with 19 bases between. The CDR3 extends over 19 amino acids. This CDR3 reads CAISGWGLSAYSGANVLTF. The CDR3 region has the DNA TGTGCCATCAGTGGTTGGGGCTTATCCGCCTACTCTGGGGCCAACGTCCTGACTTTC.

V gene TRBV7-9 combines with J gene TRBJ2-7, with 8 bases identical to TRBD1. CDR3 size: 16 residues. With 1 base clipped from V and 4 bases from J, the junction kept 9 bases outside the gene matches. The germline V gene has CDR1 SEHNR and CDR2 FQNEAQ (reference sequence). Here the CDR3 DNA reads TGTGCCAGCAGCTTAGGCCGGACAGGGAGTAGTTACGAGCAGTACTTC. Protein product: CASSLGRTGSSYEQYF.

The table lists this clone with a few counts. The V and J genes are TRBV28 and TRBJ1-1, with 10 bases that match TRBD1. CDR3 size: 15 residues. The V gene end was trimmed by 8 bases and the J gene end by 4 bases; junction bases not matched to a gene: 10. Germline CDR1 is MDHEN and CDR2 is SYDVKM. The CDR3: CASETGGALSTEAFF. CDR3 bases: TGTGCCAGCGAGACAGGGGGCGCGCTGAGCACTGAAGCTTTCTTT.

This chain uses TRBV6-1 with TRBJ2-2; 8 positions agree with TRBD1. Unmatched junction bases numbered 4, after V lost 1 base and J lost 6 bases. From germline, CDR1 is MNHNS and CDR2 SASEGT. The CDR3 extends over 15 amino acids. This chain's CDR3 is CASSEETGGPGELFF. As DNA, the CDR3 is TGTGCCAGCAGTGAAGAAACAGGGGGGCCCGGGGAGCTGTTTTTT.

The chain combines TRBV6-1 with TRBJ2-3; D call uncertain. CDR1 and CDR2 (germline): MNHNS, SASEGT. Trimming cost V 1 base and J 2 bases, with 4 bases left between them. This CDR3 contains 13 residues. The CDR3 bases are TGTGCCAGCAGTGAAGTGGCCACAGATACGCAGTATTTT. This codes for CASSEVATDTQYF.

The rearrangement uses TRBV18 and TRBJ1-2; tentative D call: TRBD1 (6 bases). The CDR3 length is 13 residues. Trimming took 8 bases from V and 4 from J, leaving 14 bases between them. CDR1 KGHSH and CDR2 LQKENI come from the germline V gene. The CDR3 loop is CASTQGYGYGYTF. CDR3 nucleotide sequence: TGTGCCAGCACCCAGGGGTACGGCTATGGCTACACCTTC.

This chain connects TRBV10-3 to TRBJ2-7, with D possibly TRBD1 on 5 matching bases. V lost 3 bases and J 3 bases, leaving 6 bases between the germline ends. CDR3 length: 12 residues. CDR1 ENHRY and CDR2 SYGVKD come from the germline V gene. CDR3 bases: TGTGCCATCAGTGACAGGGACTACGAGCAGTACTTC. Residues: CAISDRDYEQYF.

The chain recombines TRBV28 with TRBJ2-7, with D hard to call. Per the germline V gene, CDR1 is MDHEN and CDR2 is SYDVKM. The CDR3 loop spans 13 amino acids. Trimming took 6 bases from V and 2 from J, leaving 11 bases between them. Here the CDR3 reads CASSSGLPYEQYF. The CDR3 DNA follows: TGTGCCAGCAGCTCGGGTCTACCCTACGAGCAGTACTTC.